This T cell receptor beta chain is from a study of CD8 T cells in ankylosing spondylitis. Notes on the study in general: There was a TCR beta motif, made of several highly homologous variants, that appeared characteristic of ankylosing spondylitis blood.

Trimming shortened V by 4 bases and J by 4 bases, and 21 bases separated the two germline ends. CDR1 MDHEN and CDR2 SYDVKM come from the germline V gene. The CDR3 consists of 17 residues. TCRdb re-called the 5' RACE reads through MiXCR, storing one row per CDR3 protein. The sample shows 500,000 or so distinct CDR3 sequences, approximately 5.3% of them seen only once. Note on this clonotype: The antigen is unknown.

This TCR came from a male donor with ankylosing spondylitis. J is TRBJ2-3 and V is TRBV28, with D possibly being TRBD1 (7 bases). The sequenced sample was blood, either unsorted or a sorted T cell fraction (not recorded which). CDR3 residues: CASSSRGALRSSDTQYF. In nucleotides, the CDR3 is TGTGCCAGCAGTTCCAGGGGGGCCTTGAGGAGTTCAGATACGCAGTATTTT.